Reported below is one TCR beta chain. As yet, its antigen is unknown. The table came from immunoSEQ multiplex PCR; TCRdb's copy has only in-frame clones and leaves some out. The sample has around 100,000 clones; under 95% are singletons. The sample belongs to a study of brain T cells in children with intractable seizures. The study, taken as a whole, reports: Only CDR3 sequence similarity suggested viral specificity, without known HCMV serostatus. Absence of clones before surgery may stem from lower sequencing depth.

Only cases whose brain tissue showed the highest T cell transcript signatures were sequenced. Germline V lookup: CDR1 LGHNA, CDR2 YNFKEQ. This CDR3 is built from 16 residues. Trimming took off 4 bases at V and 12 bases at J, with 24 bases between the two ends. This TCR was sampled from a boy less than two years old with hemimegalencephaly and intractable seizures. The chain employs TRBV4-2 and TRBJ1-4; possible D gene TRBD1, 5 bases. Sequenced here: peripheral blood, sampled at surgery. The DNA for the CDR3 is TGTGCCAGCAGCCCATTCTACTCAGCAGGGCGTGGGGAACTGTTTTTT. It translates to CASSPFYSAGRGELFF.